The 27 T cell receptor beta chains given below trace back to one sample, sequenced in a study of OX40 agonist ivuxolimab in advanced cancers. Clones were sequenced by immunoSEQ multiplex PCR, and TCRdb holds only the in-frame ones, with some missing. The sample yields about 68,000 clones, more than 70% seen once. The material sequenced was CD4+ or CD8+ T cells sorted from blood, taken in a trial of the OX40 agonist ivuxolimab. Source of these receptors: an adult with an advanced solid tumor such as melanoma, head and neck, liver or kidney cancer.

This chain uses TRBV4-1 with TRBJ2-2; D tentatively reads TRBD1 or TRBD2 (5 bases each). CDR1 and CDR2 (germline): MGHRA, YSYEKL. The V gene lost 1 base and the J gene lost 4 bases, with 10 bases spanning the gap. The CDR3 loop spans 15 amino acids. CDR3 nucleotide sequence: TGCGCCAGCAGCCAAGTGGCAGGGACCACCGGGGAGCTGTTTTTT. Protein: CASSQVAGTTGELFF.

The chain joins TRBV4-1 to TRBJ1-2; TRBD1 matches 8 bases. The CDR3 is made up of 16 amino acids. Germline CDR1 MGHRA, CDR2 YSYEKL. V lost 1 base to trimming and J lost 6 bases; unmatched junction nucleotides: 10. As DNA, the CDR3 is TGCGCCAGCAGCCAAGGAATAACAGGGGGGTGGGATGGCTACACCTTC. Its translation: CASSQGITGGWDGYTF.

V is TRBV7-2 and J is TRBJ1-2; D may be TRBD1 (6 bases). Trimming removed 3 bases at V and 9 bases at J, with 20 bases between. Germline loops: CDR1 SGHTA, CDR2 FQGNSA. CDR3 length: 15 residues. CDR3: CASSFRRGAVRSYTF. In nucleotides, the CDR3 is TGTGCCAGCAGCTTTAGGAGGGGGGCCGTGAGGAGCTACACCTTC.

V and J are TRBV11-2 and TRBJ2-3; possible D gene TRBD2, 6 bases. Germline values: CDR1 SGHAT, CDR2 FQNNGV. The length of the CDR3 is 17 residues. V was trimmed by 0 bases and J by 0 bases, leaving 13 bases between them. CDR3 bases: TGTGCCAGCAGCTTAGATCTGGTGCGGGGAAGCACAGATACGCAGTATTTT. Its translation is CASSLDLVRGSTDTQYF.

There are a few counts of this clone. V gene TRBV16 combines with J gene TRBJ1-1; tentatively, D is TRBD1 (5 bases). Germline values: CDR1 KGHSY, CDR2 FQNENV. V shed 8 bases and J shed 12 bases, with 19 bases lying between them. CDR3 length equals 12 residues. CDR3 sequence reads: CASSNVGTEPFF. The CDR3, as DNA: TGTGCCAGCTCTAACGTGGGGACGGAGCCTTTCTTT.

Only one count was recorded for this clone. The chain has TRBV25-1 and TRBJ1-2; D might be TRBD1 (5 bases). The V end was cut by 2 bases, the J end by 7 bases, with 11 bases between. Looked up from germline, CDR1 is MGHDK and CDR2 is SYGVNS. CDR3 length: 13 residues. CDR3 loop: CASSELGRGGYTF. The DNA of the CDR3 is TGTGCCAGCAGTGAACTGGGTAGGGGTGGCTACACCTTC.

The CDR3 sequence is CASSLGGTGNQPQHF. DNA for the CDR3: TGTGCCAGCAGCTTAGGGGGGACAGGGAATCAGCCCCAGCATTTT. The chain uses TRBV7-9 and TRBJ1-5, with 9 bases aligning to TRBD1. The germline gives CDR1 SEHNR, CDR2 FQNEAQ (reference sequence). V was clipped by 1 base and J by 4 bases; unmatched bases: 2. The CDR3 length is 15 residues.

In its sample, this clone was seen a few times. V gene TRBV7-6 combines with J gene TRBJ2-1; D possibly matches TRBD1 or TRBD2 (7 bases each). The CDR3 spans 14 residues. The germline CDR1 and CDR2 sequences are SGHVS and FNYEAQ. With 4 bases removed from V and 10 bases from J, the gap between germline ends came to 17 bases. The CDR3 DNA sequence: TGTGCCAGCAGCTCCCAAAACAGGGGAGGGGAGCAGTTCTTC. This encodes CASSSQNRGGEQFF.

This rearrangement joins TRBV4-3 to TRBJ2-2; tentatively, D is TRBD2 (6 bases). Germline V gene sequence: CDR1 LGHNA, CDR2 YSLEER. The V gene lost 3 bases and the J gene lost 6 bases, with 14 bases spanning the gap. The CDR3 contains 15 residues. CDR3 in amino acids: CASSHARGLPGELFF. CDR3 coding DNA: TGCGCCAGCAGCCATGCCCGGGGACTCCCCGGGGAGCTGTTTTTT.

In nucleotides, the CDR3 is TGTGCCAGCAGCCCGCCTCGGGGGTTCGGGGAAAATGAAAAACTGTTTTTT. Its protein is CASSPPRGFGENEKLFF. V and J are TRBV7-9 and TRBJ1-4; a weak D match, TRBD1 (5 bases). Trimming shortened V by 5 bases and J by 5 bases, and 21 bases separated the two germline ends. This CDR3 is 17 amino acids long. Germline V gene lookup returns CDR1 SEHNR and CDR2 FQNEAQ (reference sequence).

V gene TRBV7-3 combines with J gene TRBJ1-1; the match to TRBD1 covers 11 bases. This CDR3 spans 14 amino acids. Germline loops: CDR1 SGHTA, CDR2 FQGTGA. Unmatched junction bases numbered 10, after V lost 5 bases and J lost 11 bases. CDR3 bases: TGTGCCAGCAGCGACGCCGGGACAGGGGGGGCGGCTTTCTTT. It specifies CASSDAGTGGAAFF.

This sequence joins TRBV23-1 and TRBJ1-2; D call uncertain. TRBV23-1 is an open reading frame whose function is uncertain. CDR3 length equals 12 residues. V shed 4 bases and J shed 4 bases, with 7 bases lying between them. The CDR3 DNA is TGCGCCAGCAGTCGACGGGTCTATGGCTACACCTTC. It translates to CASSRRVYGYTF.

The chain uses TRBV20-1 and TRBJ1-6, with D hard to call. The germline V gene encodes CDR1 DFQATT and CDR2 SNEGSKA (reference sequence). Trimming removed 2 bases from V and 16 bases from J, with 9 bases in between. The CDR3 extends over 10 amino acids. CDR3 nucleotide sequence: TGCAGTGCTAGATTGGAGGGTCTCCACTTT. Protein: CSARLEGLHF.

Points on this clone: The same CDR3 arises from other DNA sequences in this sample as well. The genes are TRBV6-5 and TRBJ1-1; D remains ambiguous. In germline, CDR1 is MNHEY, CDR2 SVGAGI. The ends were cut back, 6 bases at V and 1 base at J, with 9 bases in the middle. The CDR3 length is 13 residues. CDR3 protein: CASSSDGNTEAFF. CDR3 sequence (DNA): TGTGCCAGCAGCTCCGACGGGAACACTGAAGCTTTCTTT.

The chain couples TRBV19 to TRBJ1-5; no clear D gene. CDR1 LNHDA and CDR2 SQIVND come from the germline V gene (reference sequence). The germline V and J ends were trimmed by 3 bases and 5 bases, with 20 bases remaining between them. This CDR3 spans 17 amino acids. The CDR3 DNA reads TGTGCCAGTAGTATGGCTCCCCCGGACGGAACATATCAGCCCCAGCATTTT. Amino acid sequence: CASSMAPPDGTYQPQHF.

This clone was observed a single time. The chain employs TRBV7-2 and TRBJ1-1; D is uncertain. The CDR3 has 12 amino acids. V was pared by 6 bases and J by 0 bases, with 5 bases between. Germline CDR1 and CDR2: SGHTA and FQGNSA. The CDR3 region is CASRKVNTEAFF. The CDR3 DNA is TGTGCCAGCAGAAAGGTGAACACTGAAGCTTTCTTT.

The rearrangement joins TRBV4-1 to TRBJ2-6; unclear D gene. Trimming shortened V by 0 bases and J by 0 bases, and 9 bases separated the two germline ends. Germline CDR1 and CDR2: MGHRA and YSYEKL. The CDR3 sequence is 17 residues long. CDR3 in amino acids: CASSQDRSNSGANVLTF. CDR3 sequence (DNA): TGCGCCAGCAGCCAAGATAGGAGCAACTCTGGGGCCAACGTCCTGACTTTC.

J is TRBJ2-1 and V is TRBV9; 10 bases fit TRBD1. Germline-derived CDR1 and CDR2 are SGDLS and YYNGEE. The CDR3 runs to 14 residues. Trimming at V came to 4 bases and at J to 9 bases, leaving 7 bases not matched to a gene. CDR3 nucleotides: TGTGCCAGCAGCCACGGGACAGGGGATTTTGAGCAGTTCTTC. As protein: CASSHGTGDFEQFF.

J is TRBJ2-5 and V is TRBV5-1; TRBD1 or TRBD2 may be the D gene (5 bases each). Germline lookup yields CDR1 SGHRS and CDR2 YFSETQ. The length of the CDR3 is 14 residues. V lost 4 bases, J lost 2 bases, and 12 bases lay in between. For the CDR3, the DNA is TGCGCCAGCAGCCCGGGACGGGGACAAGAGACCCAGTACTTC. This gives the protein CASSPGRGQETQYF.

The rearrangement uses TRBV7-2 and TRBJ2-3, with TRBD2 matching 10 bases. The CDR3 contains 18 residues. V trimming: 4 bases; J trimming: 6 bases; junction bases outside the gene matches: 16. Germline-derived CDR1 and CDR2 are SGHTA and FQGNSA. The CDR3 spells CASSSTRRQRGGPDTQYF. CDR3 in DNA: TGTGCCAGCAGCTCGACCCGCCGGCAGCGGGGGGGCCCGGATACGCAGTATTTT.

CDR3 sequence: CASSLGTGDYYEQYF. The CDR3 DNA follows: TGTGCCAGCAGTCTAGGGACAGGGGATTACTACGAGCAGTACTTC. This rearrangement joins TRBV2 to TRBJ2-7; 10 bases agree with TRBD1. Germline V CDR1 and CDR2: SNHLY, FYNNEI. The CDR3 consists of 15 residues. The trim removed 5 bases at V and 3 bases at J, leaving 7 bases unmatched.

This clone was counted once. The chain carries TRBV6-5 and TRBJ2-3, with 8 positions matching TRBD2. V lost 5 bases and J lost 4; bases outside the gene matches: 5. This CDR3 contains 14 residues. The germline gives CDR1 MNHEY, CDR2 SVGAGI. CDR3 region: CASSRTSPPDTQYF. The CDR3, as DNA: TGTGCCAGCAGTCGGACTAGCCCCCCAGATACGCAGTATTTT.

The V gene is TRBV27, the J gene TRBJ1-2; no clear D gene. This CDR3 is built from 13 residues. CDR1 is MNHEY, CDR2 SMNVEV, per germline (reference sequence). V was cut by 3 bases and J by 4 bases, with 9 bases left in between. The CDR3 DNA is TGTGCCAGCAGTTTCGGCGGCGGCTATGGCTACACCTTC. Translation gives CASSFGGGYGYTF.

The chain carries TRBV19 and TRBJ1-1, with a weak D call TRBD1 (6 bases). The CDR3 is 11 residues long. Germline lookup yields CDR1 LNHDA and CDR2 SQIVND (reference sequence). Trimming removed 2 bases at V and 12 bases at J, with 10 bases between. DNA for the CDR3: TGTGCCAGTAGTATATACAGGGAAACTTTCTTT. Protein product: CASSIYRETFF.

This rearrangement joins TRBV11-2 to TRBJ2-5; D assignment may be TRBD1 or TRBD2 (6 bases each). The CDR3 totals 12 residues. V was shortened by 6 bases and J by 4 bases, with 9 bases between the two germline ends. The germline V gene has CDR1 SGHAT and CDR2 FQNNGV. Here the CDR3 DNA reads TGTGCCAGCAGGGGGGGCCCAGAGACCCAGTACTTC. Encoded protein: CASRGGPETQYF. Using reference TRBV11-2 and TRBJ2-5 for the parts outside the CDR3, the full variable domain is EAGVAQSPRYKIIEKRQSVAFWCNPISGHATLYWYQQILGQGPKLLIQFQNNGVVDDSQLPKDRFSAERLKGVDSTLKIQPAKLEDSAVYLCASRGGPETQYFGPGTRLLVL.

The CDR3 DNA reads as TGTGCCAGCTCGCCTAGACAGGGTTATGAGCAGTTCTTC. This sequence encodes CASSPRQGYEQFF. The rearrangement links TRBV18 to TRBJ2-1, with 7 bases matching TRBD1. Trimming at V came to 6 bases and at J to 8 bases, leaving 7 bases not matched to a gene. There are 13 residues in the CDR3. Per germline, CDR1 KGHSH and CDR2 LQKENI.

The genes are TRBV15 and TRBJ1-2, with TRBD1 identical over 9 bases. CDR1 LNHNV and CDR2 YYDKDF come from the germline V gene (reference sequence). With 0 bases clipped from V and 6 bases from J, the junction kept 2 bases outside the gene matches. The CDR3 covers 14 residues. This CDR3 is CATSREYRGHGYTF. Here the CDR3 DNA reads TGTGCCACCAGCAGAGAATACAGGGGGCATGGCTACACCTTC.